This paragraph covers one T cell receptor beta chain sequence. Antigen: not known. These data originate in a study of cytomegalovirus exposure and HLA in healthy donors. General study results and limits: In vitro experiments confirmed that three CMV-associated chains were specific for CMV antigens. In a later analysis, specific HLA alleles were associated with about 18,000 TCR beta sequences at a 0.05 false discovery rate.

The PCR made use of 60 Vbeta and 13 Jbeta primers. Profiled with immunoSEQ multiplex PCR; TCRdb holds only in-frame clones, not every one. The data contain hundreds of thousands of clones, about 88% of them seen just once; the ten biggest clones take up 0.24%. The clonotype comes from a girl aged 2 to 9 in good health and CMV-seronegative. Sequenced sample: PBMCs.

The CDR3, as DNA: TGTGCCAGCAGTGAAGCCCGGGGGGCTGAAGCTTTCTTT. The encoded protein is CASSEARGAEAFF. This chain links TRBV6-1 with TRBJ1-1, with D perhaps matching TRBD1 (5 bases). This CDR3 comprises 13 residues. Per the germline V gene, CDR1 is MNHNS and CDR2 is SASEGT. V lost 0 bases, J lost 6 bases, and 8 bases lay in between.